This TCR beta chain was observed in a study of shared clonotypes between healthy human individuals. TCRdb's table, derived via immunoSEQ multiplex PCR, lists solely in-frame clones and lacks some. The table shows around 580,000 clones, with roughly 98% occurring only once. The CDR3 is 20 residues long. The germline CDR1 and CDR2 sequences are SGHRS and YFSETQ. The junction had 18 bases not matched to a gene; V was cut back by 4 bases and J by 0 bases. Only CD45RO-negative cells positively selected for CCR7 counted as naive CD8 cells, so terminally differentiated effector memory CD45RA+ cells were excluded.

Source material: naive CD8+ T cells sorted from blood. The clonotype originates from a man aged 25-45 years in good health. V gene TRBV5-1 combines with J gene TRBJ1-4; 7 bases agree with TRBD1. The CDR3 DNA follows: TGCGCCAGCAGCCCCTATTCGGGACAGCAAGCCTATACAACTAATGAAAAACTGTTTTTT. It translates to CASSPYSGQQAYTTNEKLFF.